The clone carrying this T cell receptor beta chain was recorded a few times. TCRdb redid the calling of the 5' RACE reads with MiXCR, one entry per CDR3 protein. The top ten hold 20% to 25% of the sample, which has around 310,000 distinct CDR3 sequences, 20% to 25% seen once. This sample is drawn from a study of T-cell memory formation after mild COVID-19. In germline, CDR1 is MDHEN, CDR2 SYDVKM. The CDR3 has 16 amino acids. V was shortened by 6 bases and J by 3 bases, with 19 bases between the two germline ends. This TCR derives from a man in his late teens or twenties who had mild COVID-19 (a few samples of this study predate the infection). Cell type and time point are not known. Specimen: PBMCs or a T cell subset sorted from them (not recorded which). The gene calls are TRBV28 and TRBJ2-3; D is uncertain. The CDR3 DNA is TGTGCCAGCAGGAGACCGATAGGCTCCCCAACAGATACGCAGTATTTT. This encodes CASRRPIGSPTDTQYF.